These T cell receptor beta chains were read from a single sample in a study of blood T cell repertoires in COVID-19. Sequencing used immunoSEQ multiplex PCR; TCRdb keeps in-frame clones, though not all of them. The table shows 72,000 or so clones, with around 90% occurring only once. The sequenced sample was peripheral blood. These receptors were collected from a woman at least 80 years old with acute or convalescent COVID-19. CDR3s include the opening cysteine and the closing phenylalanine or tryptophan. The order of the fields is J gene, V gene, D gene, clone size, CDR3 DNA, CDR3 protein. The D gene is left open where the match is weak. Size is omitted from some rows. Given values are once, few, many or a class for expanded clones.

J: TRBJ1-4; V: TRBV5-1; D: NA; size: NA; DNA: TGCGCCAGCAGCAAAACCCCAGCAACTAATGAAAAACTGTTTTTT; CDR3: CASSKTPATNEKLFF
J: TRBJ2-5; V: TRBV28; D: NA; size: NA; DNA: TGTGCCAGCAGAGCCGGGTCTTTCGAGGAGACCCAGTACTTC; CDR3: CASRAGSFEETQYF
J: TRBJ1-1; V: TRBV4-2; D: TRBD1; size: NA; DNA: TGTGCCAGCAGCCACCCTGGGACAGGAGAGGAAGCTTTCTTT; CDR3: CASSHPGTGEEAFF
J: TRBJ2-6; V: TRBV27; D: NA; size: few; DNA: TGTGCCAGCAGTTTATCGTTCAGGCCTGGGGCCAACGTCCTGACTTTC; CDR3: CASSLSFRPGANVLTF
J: TRBJ2-5; V: TRBV15; D: NA; size: NA; DNA: TGTGCCACCAGCAGAGTAGTATTCGTGGGGGCGGGAGAGACCCAGTACTTC; CDR3: CATSRVVFVGAGETQYF
J: TRBJ2-3; V: TRBV19; D: TRBD2; size: NA; DNA: TGTGCCAGTAGTACCTCGGGGGGAGGCACAGATACGCAGTATTTT; CDR3: CASSTSGGGTDTQYF
J: TRBJ2-5; V: TRBV18; D: NA; size: NA; DNA: TGTGCCAGCTCACCGCAGCGTAGGTTGGAGACCCAGTACTTC; CDR3: CASSPQRRLETQYF
J: TRBJ2-2; V: TRBV20-1; D: TRBD2; size: NA; DNA: TGCAGTGCTAGTGGGACTAGCGGGGGGAACACCGGGGAGCTGTTTTTT; CDR3: CSASGTSGGNTGELFF
J: TRBJ2-7; V: TRBV5-1; D: TRBD1; size: NA; DNA: TGCGCCAGCAGCAAGGGACAGACAAACTACGAGCAGTACTTC; CDR3: CASSKGQTNYEQYF
J: TRBJ2-3; V: TRBV21-1; D: NA; size: once; DNA: TGTGCCAGCAGCCCCGGGACAAGCACAGATACGCAGTATTTT; CDR3: CASSPGTSTDTQYF
J: TRBJ2-1; V: TRBV7-9; D: TRBD1; size: once; DNA: TGTGCCAGCAGCAGACAGGGCTATGAGCAGTTCTTC; CDR3: CASSRQGYEQFF
J: TRBJ1-2; V: TRBV5-6; D: NA; size: NA; DNA: TGTGCCAGCAGCCAGGATTATCTGGCGGCGAGGGGGGGCTACACCTTC; CDR3: CASSQDYLAARGGYTF
J: TRBJ2-7; V: TRBV28; D: NA; size: NA; DNA: TGTGCCAGCAGTCCGAGACAGGTCGAGCAGTACTTC; CDR3: CASSPRQVEQYF
J: TRBJ2-3; V: TRBV5-8; D: TRBD2; size: NA; DNA: TGTGCCAGCAGCGAGGGACTAGCGGGGATGGTTGATACGCAGTATTTT; CDR3: CASSEGLAGMVDTQYF
J: TRBJ2-3; V: TRBV7-2; D: NA; size: NA; DNA: TGTGCCAGCAGCTTAGTCCGGGGGATGGTTATTACAGATACGCAGTATTTT; CDR3: CASSLVRGMVITDTQYF
J: TRBJ1-4; V: TRBV29-1; D: NA; size: NA; DNA: TGCAGCGTTGAAGATCCGGGGGAAAAACTGTTTTTT; CDR3: CSVEDPGEKLFF
J: TRBJ1-3; V: TRBV27; D: NA; size: NA; DNA: TGTGCCAGCAGTCTCCGGGGAGGGCTACTGGCCCCTGGAAACACCATATATTTT; CDR3: CASSLRGGLLAPGNTIYF
J: TRBJ2-2; V: TRBV3-1/TRBV3-2; D: NA; size: NA; DNA: TGTGCCAGCAGCAAGGGGCGGCGAAACACCGGGGAGCTGTTTTTT; CDR3: CASSKGRRNTGELFF
J: TRBJ2-7; V: TRBV10-3; D: TRBD2; size: NA; DNA: TGTGCCATCAGTGAGAGACTAGCGGGAGGCTACGAGCAGTACTTC; CDR3: CAISERLAGGYEQYF
J: TRBJ1-4; V: TRBV5-1; D: NA; size: NA; DNA: TGCGCCAGCAGCCTTTTGGGACATACTAATGAAAAACTGTTTTTT; CDR3: CASSLLGHTNEKLFF
J: TRBJ2-7; V: TRBV4-1; D: NA; size: NA; DNA: TGCGCCAGCAGCCAAGACGACAGAAGTAGCTCCTACGAGCAGTACTTC; CDR3: CASSQDDRSSSYEQYF
J: TRBJ2-7; V: TRBV5-1; D: NA; size: NA; DNA: TGCGCCAGCAGCTTGTCAAATTACGAGCAGTACTTC; CDR3: CASSLSNYEQYF
J: TRBJ2-5; V: TRBV5-1; D: NA; size: NA; DNA: TGCGCCAGCAGCTTGGATCCAGGGCAAGAGACCCAGTACTTC; CDR3: CASSLDPGQETQYF
J: TRBJ1-1; V: TRBV18; D: NA; size: NA; DNA: TGTGCCAGCTCTCAACAGGGAATGAACACTGAAGCTTTCTTT; CDR3: CASSQQGMNTEAFF